The TCR beta chain described here comes from a study of monozygotic twins with inflammatory bowel disease. The study's findings and limits: IBD patients showed reduced TCRbeta diversity (inverse Simpson) versus healthy co-twins.

Per germline, CDR1 SGHNT and CDR2 YYREEE (reference sequence). This CDR3 comprises 15 residues. Regarding this clonotype: What it recognizes is unknown.

TCRdb reprocessed the 5' RACE reads and stores each CDR3 protein as one record, lacking DNA. The specimen's table records fewer than 110,000 distinct CDR3 sequences. The sequenced sample consisted of blood. This receptor was identified in a human donor with ulcerative colitis or Crohn's disease, or a healthy co-twin of an affected twin (not recorded which). This chain joins TRBV5-4 and TRBJ2-1; checking the TCRdb D call of TRBD2 is not possible without DNA. CDR3 amino acids: CASSLGGLTPSTQFF.